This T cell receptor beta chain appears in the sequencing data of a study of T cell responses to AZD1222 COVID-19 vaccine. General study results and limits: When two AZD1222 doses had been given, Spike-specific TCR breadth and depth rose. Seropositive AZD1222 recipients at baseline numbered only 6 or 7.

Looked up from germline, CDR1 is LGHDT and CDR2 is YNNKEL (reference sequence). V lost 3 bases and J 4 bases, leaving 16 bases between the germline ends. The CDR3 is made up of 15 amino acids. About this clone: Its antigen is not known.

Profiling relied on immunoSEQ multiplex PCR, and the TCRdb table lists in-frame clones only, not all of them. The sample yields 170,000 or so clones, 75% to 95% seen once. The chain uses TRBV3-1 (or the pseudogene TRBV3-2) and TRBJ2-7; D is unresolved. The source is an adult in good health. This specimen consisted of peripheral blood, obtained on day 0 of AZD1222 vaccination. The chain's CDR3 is CASSQIGQIKYEQYF. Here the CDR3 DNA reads TGTGCCAGCAGCCAGATAGGCCAGATCAAATACGAGCAGTACTTC.